This TCR beta chain was observed in a study of cytomegalovirus exposure and HLA in healthy donors. J was trimmed by 9 bases and V by 6 bases; bases with no gene match: 10. The CDR3 covers 16 residues. The V gene's germline CDR1 is SNHLY and CDR2 FYNNEI. With regard to this clone: The antigen is unknown.

The PCR ran on 60 Vbeta and 13 Jbeta primers. Authors' data handling: Among the unique TCR beta chains that a later analysis counted, about 84 million in all, roughly 11 million were shared. The method was immunoSEQ multiplex PCR; TCRdb's version includes in-frame clones alone and lacks a portion of them. V, J and clone size were drawn from that table, and D and trimming were deduced from the DNA. The sample lists approximately 89,000 clones, less than 70% occurring once. Study-wide results and caveats: Over 15,000 TCR beta sequences were associated with HLA alleles at 0.05 false discovery rate in a later analysis. The listing of roughly 160 TCR beta chains classed them as cytomegalovirus-associated.

Healthy people donating bone marrow made up the donors. The sequencing sample was made of PBMCs. The TCR was taken from a female donor in good health and CMV-seronegative. This chain links TRBV2 with TRBJ2-1; 14 bases match TRBD2. CDR3 DNA: TGTGCCAGCAGACCACACGGGACTAGCGGGAGAAGTGAGCAGTTCTTC. Amino acid sequence: CASRPHGTSGRSEQFF.